This T cell receptor (beta chain) derives from a study of blood T cell repertoires in COVID-19. Those who participated ranged in age from roughly 18 to 90 years and resided in some 24 US areas. The recovered donors of Cohort 3 showed two negative PCRs, clearance, or symptom resolution. Data came from immunoSEQ multiplex PCR; TCRdb stores just in-frame clones and leaves some out. The repertoire holds approximately 120,000 clones, with roughly four fifths as singletons. Germline V gene sequence: CDR1 LGHDT, CDR2 YNNKEL (reference sequence). The V and J ends lost 3 bases and 5 bases, in that order; junction bases with no gene match: 5. This CDR3 has 14 amino acids.

This TCR derives from a man aged 25 to 40 who had recovered from COVID-19. Sequenced input: PBMCs or T cells enriched from blood (not recorded which). The V call is TRBV3-1 (or the pseudogene TRBV3-2), the J call TRBJ2-3, with 7 bases aligning to TRBD1. The chain's CDR3 is CASSHSAGGDTQYF. In DNA form, the CDR3 reads TGTGCCAGCAGCCATTCGGCAGGGGGAGATACGCAGTATTTT.